These 12 T cell receptor beta chains were all obtained from the same sample, sequenced in a study of tacrolimus-resistant gene-edited T cells for transplant recipients. The sample's treatment: CRISPR-Cas9 RNP knockout of FKBP12 using synthetic sgRNA#2. Cells responding to overlapping CMV pp65 and IE-1 peptide pools within 6 hours were enriched by IFNgamma secretion. Electroporation of Cas9 ribonucleoprotein on day 7 produced the FKBP12 knockout. The enriched CMV-specific T cells grew in culture supplemented with recombinant human IL-7 and IL-15. Using immunoSEQ multiplex PCR, the repertoire was profiled, and TCRdb retains in-frame clones only, with some absent. The data contain some 750 clones, around 43% of them seen just once; the ten biggest clones take up almost 80%. Sequences were derived from a CMV-specific product grown in culture, sampled from cells with FKBP12 knockout. The receptor set was obtained from a human donor in good health, a blood donor.

The chain has TRBV5-4 and TRBJ1-2, with D possibly being TRBD1 (5 bases). V was shortened by 3 bases and J by 4 bases, with 16 bases between the two germline ends. The germline V gene has CDR1 SGHNT and CDR2 YYREEE (reference sequence). The CDR3 spans 15 residues. CDR3 amino acids: CASSSSSGVGYGYTF. CDR3 DNA: TGTGCCAGCAGCTCCTCCTCGGGGGTTGGCTATGGCTACACCTTC.

This clone is labeled as hyperexpanded. V and J are TRBV5-4 and TRBJ2-7; possible D gene TRBD1, 5 bases. The CDR3 totals 13 residues. Trimming removed 2 bases from V and 4 bases from J, with 10 bases in between. Germline V gene sequence: CDR1 SGHNT, CDR2 YYREEE (reference sequence). CDR3 in amino acids: CASSFSQAYEQYF. CDR3 bases: TGTGCCAGCAGCTTTTCACAGGCGTACGAGCAGTACTTC.

The V and J genes are TRBV27 and TRBJ2-1; TRBD2 agrees at 11 bases. CDR3 length: 16 residues. Germline values: CDR1 MNHEY, CDR2 SMNVEV (reference sequence). J lost 7 bases, V lost 2 bases, and 7 bases had no gene match. The CDR3 DNA follows: TGTGCCAGCAGTTTAGGGCGACTAGCGGGACGAAATGAGCAGTTCTTC. The encoded protein is CASSLGRLAGRNEQFF.

This clone is labeled medium-sized. The rearrangement joins TRBV29-1 to TRBJ1-2; D is ambiguous. The germline gives CDR1 SQVTM, CDR2 ANQGSEA. The CDR3 totals 13 residues. Trimming stripped 4 bases from V and 4 bases from J, with 13 bases between. The CDR3 here is CSVAGGASYGYTF. For the CDR3, the DNA is TGCAGCGTTGCAGGAGGCGCAAGCTATGGCTACACCTTC.

The rearrangement uses TRBV5-1 and TRBJ1-2, with 9 nucleotides matching TRBD1. Germline assignment: CDR1 SGHRS and CDR2 YFSETQ. The J segment lost 7 bases and the V segment lost 0 bases, leaving 4 bases of the junction unmatched. The CDR3 extends over 14 amino acids. The CDR3 bases are TGCGCCAGCAGCTTGGCGACAGGGGGATCTGGCTACACCTTC. Translating it yields CASSLATGGSGYTF.

V usage is TRBV2 and J usage is TRBJ2-7, with D possibly matching TRBD2 (5 bases). The V end was cut by 7 bases, the J end by 0 bases, with 10 bases between. The length of the CDR3 is 13 residues. The germline V gene has CDR1 SNHLY and CDR2 FYNNEI. This chain's CDR3 is CASNGVTSYEQYF. CDR3 nucleotides: TGTGCCAGCAACGGGGTTACCTCCTACGAGCAGTACTTC.

V usage is TRBV2 and J usage is TRBJ1-4, with 8 bases matching TRBD1. In germline, CDR1 is SNHLY, CDR2 FYNNEI. The CDR3 has 17 residues. J gave up 10 bases and V 4 bases, and 17 bases lay outside the gene matches. CDR3 DNA: TGTGCCAGCAGTGCAAGGGGACCAGGGGCAGGGGGCGTAAAACTGTTTTTT. This codes for CASSARGPGAGGVKLFF.

The V gene is TRBV19, the J gene TRBJ1-5; D gene unclear. Per the germline V gene, CDR1 is LNHDA and CDR2 is SQIVND (reference sequence). The CDR3 consists of 16 residues. V was pared by 5 bases and J by 2 bases, with 16 bases between. The CDR3 reads CASSRGSGKGNQPQHF. CDR3 coding DNA: TGTGCCAGTAGTCGGGGATCGGGGAAGGGCAATCAGCCCCAGCATTTT. Using reference TRBV19 and TRBJ1-5 for the parts outside the CDR3, the full variable domain is DGGITQSPKYLFRKEGQNVTLSCEQNLNHDAMYWYRQDPGQGLRLIYYSQIVNDFQKGDIAEGYSVSREKKESFPLTVTSAQKNPTAFYLCASSRGSGKGNQPQHFGDGTRLSIL.

V usage is TRBV30 and J usage is TRBJ1-2; 8 nucleotides agree with TRBD1. CDR3 length: 12 amino acids. From germline, CDR1 is GTSNPN and CDR2 SVGIG (reference sequence). The J segment lost 6 bases and the V segment lost 3 bases, leaving 3 bases of the junction unmatched. CDR3 protein: CAWSGTGHGYTF. In DNA, the CDR3 is TGTGCCTGGAGCGGGACAGGCCATGGCTACACCTTC.

The table lists this clone with a few counts. This chain connects TRBV30 to TRBJ2-7; no definite D call. V was cut by 1 base and J by 0 bases, with 13 bases left in between. This CDR3 has 15 amino acids. The germline gives CDR1 GTSNPN, CDR2 SVGIG (reference sequence). The CDR3 spells CAWSAPVIGSYEQYF. As DNA, the CDR3 is TGTGCCTGGAGTGCGCCAGTAATTGGCTCCTACGAGCAGTACTTC.

This clone is medium-sized within its sample. The genes are TRBV9 and TRBJ1-3; D possibly corresponds to TRBD1 (5 bases). Trimming removed 0 bases from V and 9 bases from J, with 22 bases in between. The CDR3 extends over 17 amino acids. Germline V gives CDR1 SGDLS, CDR2 YYNGEE. In DNA, the CDR3 is TGTGCCAGCAGCGTAGAACAGGCCACTTCTCCCGAAGCCACCATATATTTT. Amino acid sequence: CASSVEQATSPEATIYF.

This chain links TRBV9 with TRBJ2-3; D is unclear. Germline CDR1 SGDLS, CDR2 YYNGEE. V shed 2 bases and J shed 1 base, with 5 bases lying between them. The CDR3 loop spans 13 amino acids. CDR3 residues: CASSVLGTDTQYF. The CDR3 nucleotides are TGTGCCAGCAGCGTTTTGGGCACAGATACGCAGTATTTT.